These T cell receptor beta chains were read from a single sample in a study of blood T cell repertoires in COVID-19. Produced via immunoSEQ multiplex PCR; TCRdb's table is partial and in-frame only. Counted here are some 140,000 clones, 70% to 85% occurring once; the ten biggest clones make up less than 4.5%. Sample: peripheral blood. The receptors were sampled from a man aged 60-69 years with acute or convalescent COVID-19. Both conserved end residues are trimmed from each CDR3. Rows may omit the clone size; those that give it use once, few, many or a size class.

J,V,size,CDR3
TRBJ1-1,TRBV18,-,ASSPPPGKTEAF
TRBJ2-2,TRBV9,-,ASRVGSGATGELF
TRBJ1-1,TRBV4-3,many,ASGWDRGNTEAF
TRBJ2-7,TRBV9,-,ASSDSPGQGDEQY
TRBJ1-1,TRBV28,few,ASRLQGAQTEAF
TRBJ1-2,TRBV6-1,-,ASSERQAFYT
TRBJ1-3,TRBV4-1,-,ASSQEKGAGNTIY
TRBJ1-4,TRBV7-2,-,ASSPEGRQNEKLF
TRBJ2-1,TRBV9,-,ASSSGSGNEQF
TRBJ2-7,TRBV7-2,-,ASSLNSHPSYEQY
TRBJ1-2,TRBV4-1,-,ASSQGTGTPENGYT
TRBJ1-2,TRBV6-6,-,ASSSGGDGYGYT
TRBJ1-1,TRBV12-3/TRBV12-4,-,ASSNPGEAF
TRBJ1-2,TRBV29-1,-,SVVGGRGYGYT
TRBJ1-1,TRBV6-5,-,ASRQGSTEAF
TRBJ1-6,TRBV7-8,once,ASGQYINSPLH
TRBJ1-2,TRBV27,-,ASSFLQSYGYT
TRBJ2-7,TRBV7-3,-,ASSPGGAAGTYEQY
TRBJ1-1,TRBV10-3,-,AISEGGPRTEAF
TRBJ1-2,TRBV6-5,-,ASSSGQGSFRYT
TRBJ1-1,TRBV11-2,-,ASSLTRGNTEAF
TRBJ2-1,TRBV7-3,-,ASSLGTSRVDEQF
TRBJ2-3,TRBV28,few,ASSPPAAHTDTQY
TRBJ1-5,TRBV6-4,-,ASSDGGRSSNQPQH
TRBJ1-3,TRBV9,few,ASSVGEGTGYRDTIY
TRBJ2-5,TRBV29-1,-,SVRGSGRAETQY
TRBJ1-2,TRBV2,-,ASRRVGGDGYT
TRBJ2-7,TRBV5-5,-,ASSKGGQAYEQY
TRBJ2-2,TRBV7-9,-,ASSLGQGTGELF
TRBJ2-1,TRBV4-2,-,ASSQAGRTDEQF
TRBJ2-7,TRBV30,-,AWTEPDRVAYEQY
TRBJ1-2,TRBV7-8,-,ASSLARQTGSSVGYT
TRBJ2-5,TRBV28,few,ASSLAGWETQY
TRBJ1-2,TRBV6-5,-,ASSNLGGKDYGYT
TRBJ1-1,TRBV19,-,ASQMTGSSTEAF
TRBJ1-3,TRBV5-1,-,ASSLDGQGASSGNTIY
TRBJ2-1,TRBV27,-,ASSLTAGGREQF
TRBJ2-5,TRBV24-1,once,ATSDSQGFQETQY
TRBJ1-4,TRBV5-1,-,ASSSGRAPTNEKLF
TRBJ2-3,TRBV29-1,-,SVEGGGRGTSTDTQY
TRBJ1-2,TRBV16,few,ASSQTGKWGYT
TRBJ1-1,TRBV7-2,-,ASSPQSGRLEAF
TRBJ2-1,TRBV18,-,ASSTTDRPTLGDNEQF
TRBJ1-1,TRBV29-1,-,SGRQVDTEAF
TRBJ1-1,TRBV18,-,ASSPAQGVNTEAF
TRBJ2-7,TRBV6-1,-,ASSDPNLAYEQY
TRBJ2-7,TRBV5-4,few,ASSLGRDRGFGEQY
TRBJ2-7,TRBV30,-,AWSVIGGAYEQY
TRBJ2-1,TRBV6-1,-,ASSESVALSYNEQF
TRBJ1-2,TRBV28,few,ASSLGGIANYGYT
TRBJ2-7,TRBV30,-,AWSDGLAGVIG
TRBJ2-7,TRBV11-2,-,ASSLMQISYEQY
TRBJ1-6,TRBV28,-,ASSDTLNSPLH
TRBJ1-2,TRBV15,-,ATSRDRVGPVYGYT
TRBJ2-1,TRBV20-1,-,SAKRDKQF
TRBJ2-7,TRBV18,-,ASSGTSRYEQY
TRBJ2-3,TRBV11-2,-,ASSLDFSGLTTDTQY